Included here is one TCR beta chain sequence, with context. Its antigen is unidentified. All of the isolated RNA was reverse transcribed, so expressed TCRB transcripts were sequenced. Only in-frame clones appear in the TCRdb table, and some are missing; sequencing was by immunoSEQ multiplex PCR. The sample yields approximately 600,000 clones, roughly 12% seen once. The sample comes from a study of beta chain features in type 1 diabetes. Findings of the study overall: Shorter TCRB CDR3s, moderately but significantly so, were found in Type 1 diabetes patients in all four CD4+ subsets. It was among patients, rather than healthy donors, that naive, central memory and Treg TCRB repertoires appeared more similar.

The specimen was naive CD4+ T cells from blood. The clonotype originates from a man aged 25 to 40 with type 1 diabetes.

The CDR3 bases are TGTGCCAGCAGCCGCATAGGACATCAAGTGACAGATACGCAGTATTTT. The encoded protein is CASSRIGHQVTDTQYF. This chain joins TRBV14 and TRBJ2-3; D may be TRBD1 (5 bases). Trimming shortened V by 4 bases and J by 3 bases, and 17 bases separated the two germline ends. The CDR3 contains 16 residues. Germline CDR1 reads SGHDN; CDR2 reads FVKESK.